A single TCR beta chain is shown here with its context. The antigen is not known. The table came from immunoSEQ multiplex PCR; TCRdb's copy has only in-frame clones and leaves some out. The table records about 38,000 clones, around 74% of them present only once. Naive or memory CD4+ cells were cultured 1:1 with T cell-depleted PBMCs plus CEF. Germline CDR1 is MNHEY and CDR2 is SVGAGI. V lost 2 bases, J lost 4 bases, and 12 bases lay in between. The CDR3 spans 15 residues. This sample was included in a study of CD4 T cells in relation to SARS-CoV-2 and coronaviruses. Study information: Convalescent patients were roughly eight males and 4 females; two were Hispanic.

Study-level results: Compared with monoreactive clones, crossreactive clones showed significantly weaker SARS-CoV-2 expansion.

This receptor was taken from an adult with COVID-19. The chain employs TRBV6-5 and TRBJ1-5; no clear D gene. Source material: memory CD4+ T cells from PBMCs, cultured in vitro. CDR3 amino acids: CASSYKGAGNQPQHF. The CDR3 DNA reads as TGTGCCAGCAGTTACAAGGGTGCGGGAAATCAGCCCCAGCATTTT.